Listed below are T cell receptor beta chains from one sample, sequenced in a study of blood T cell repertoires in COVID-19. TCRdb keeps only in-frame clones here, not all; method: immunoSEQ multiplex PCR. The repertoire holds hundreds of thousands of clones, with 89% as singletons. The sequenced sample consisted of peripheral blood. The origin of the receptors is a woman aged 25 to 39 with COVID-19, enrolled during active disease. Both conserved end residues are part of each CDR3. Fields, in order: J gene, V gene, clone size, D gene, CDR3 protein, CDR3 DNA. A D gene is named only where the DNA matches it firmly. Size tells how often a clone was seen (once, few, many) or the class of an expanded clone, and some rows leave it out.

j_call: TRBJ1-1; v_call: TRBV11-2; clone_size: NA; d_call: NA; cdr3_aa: CASSPQMNTEAFF; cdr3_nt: TGTGCCAGCAGCCCACAAATGAACACTGAAGCTTTCTTT
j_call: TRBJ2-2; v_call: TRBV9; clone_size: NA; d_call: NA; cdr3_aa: CASSVAGDKNTGELFF; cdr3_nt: TGTGCCAGCAGCGTAGCTGGGGACAAGAACACCGGGGAGCTGTTTTTT
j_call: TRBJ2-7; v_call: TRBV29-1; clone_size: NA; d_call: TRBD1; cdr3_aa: CSVSRGQGAYEQYF; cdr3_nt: TGCAGCGTTTCAAGGGGACAGGGGGCGTACGAGCAGTACTTC
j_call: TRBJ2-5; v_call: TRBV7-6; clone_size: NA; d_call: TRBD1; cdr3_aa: CASSKTGGAGQETQYF; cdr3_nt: TGTGCCAGCAGCAAGACAGGGGGCGCAGGCCAAGAGACCCAGTACTTC
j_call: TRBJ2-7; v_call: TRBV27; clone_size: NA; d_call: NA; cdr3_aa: CASSLSPSGDEQYF; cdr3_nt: TGTGCCAGCAGTTTATCCCCATCGGGAGACGAGCAGTACTTC
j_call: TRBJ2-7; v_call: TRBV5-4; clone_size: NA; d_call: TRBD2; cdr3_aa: CASSPREGSKYEQYF; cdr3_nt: TGTGCCAGCAGCCCCCGGGAGGGGAGTAAGTACGAGCAGTACTTC
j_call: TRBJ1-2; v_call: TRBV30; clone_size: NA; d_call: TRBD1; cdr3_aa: CAWSVTRPQGANYGYTF; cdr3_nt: TGTGCCTGGAGTGTTACCCGCCCACAGGGGGCTAACTATGGCTACACCTTC
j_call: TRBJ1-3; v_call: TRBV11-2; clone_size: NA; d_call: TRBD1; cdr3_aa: CASSLTGTGSLNSGNTIYF; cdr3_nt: TGTGCCAGCAGCTTAACCGGGACAGGGTCTCTTAACTCTGGAAACACCATATATTTT
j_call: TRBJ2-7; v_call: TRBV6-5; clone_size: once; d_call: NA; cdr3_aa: CASSYSDSSYEQYF; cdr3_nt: TGTGCCAGCAGTTATTCGGACAGCTCCTACGAGCAGTACTTC
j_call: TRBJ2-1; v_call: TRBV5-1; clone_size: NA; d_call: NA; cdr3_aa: CASSLEQGSYNEQFF; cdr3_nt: TGCGCCAGCAGCTTGGAGCAGGGATCCTACAATGAGCAGTTCTTC
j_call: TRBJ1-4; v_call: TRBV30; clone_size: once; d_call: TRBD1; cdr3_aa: CAWSVDRGRGKLFF; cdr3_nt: TGTGCCTGGAGTGTAGACAGGGGGCGCGGAAAACTGTTTTTT
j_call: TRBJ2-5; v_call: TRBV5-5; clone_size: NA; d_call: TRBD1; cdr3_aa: CASRNTGGRGGTQYF; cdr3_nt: TGTGCCAGCAGAAACACAGGGGGCCGGGGAGGGACCCAGTACTTC
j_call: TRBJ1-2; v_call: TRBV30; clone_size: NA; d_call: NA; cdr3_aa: CAWSAGGYTF; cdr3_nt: TGTGCCTGGAGTGCAGGGGGCTACACCTTC
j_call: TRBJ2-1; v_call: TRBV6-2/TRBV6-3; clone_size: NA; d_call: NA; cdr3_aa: CASSRHSSYNEQFF; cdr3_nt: TGTGCCAGCAGTCGACACAGCTCCTACAATGAGCAGTTCTTC
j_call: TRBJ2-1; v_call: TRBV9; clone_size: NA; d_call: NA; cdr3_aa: CASSVAGGASSYNEQFF; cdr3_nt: TGTGCCAGCAGCGTAGCTGGGGGGGCCTCCTCCTACAATGAGCAGTTCTTC
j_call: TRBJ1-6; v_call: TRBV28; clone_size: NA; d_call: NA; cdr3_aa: CASSLQGSPLHF; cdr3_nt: TGTGCCAGCAGTTTGCAGGGGTCACCCCTCCACTTT
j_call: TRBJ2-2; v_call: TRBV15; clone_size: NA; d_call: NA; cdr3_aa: CATSREQRGTGELFF; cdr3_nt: TGTGCCACCAGCAGAGAGCAAAGAGGGACCGGGGAGCTGTTTTTT
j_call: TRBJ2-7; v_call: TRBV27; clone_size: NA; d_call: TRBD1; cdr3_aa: CASSTPTNRGLIYEQYF; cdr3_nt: TGTGCCAGCAGTACTCCCACAAACAGGGGGCTAATCTACGAGCAGTACTTC
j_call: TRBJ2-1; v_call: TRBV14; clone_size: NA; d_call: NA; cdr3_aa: CASSQVSIYNEQFF; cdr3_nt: TGTGCCAGCAGCCAAGTGAGCATTTACAATGAGCAGTTCTTC
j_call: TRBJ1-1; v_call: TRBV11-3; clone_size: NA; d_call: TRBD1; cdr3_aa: CASSQVLGGRTEAFF; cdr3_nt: TGTGCCAGCAGCCAAGTCTTAGGGGGCCGGACTGAAGCTTTCTTT
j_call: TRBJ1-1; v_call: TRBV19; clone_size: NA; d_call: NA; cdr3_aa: CASSIPSDKAFF; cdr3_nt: TGTGCCAGTAGTATACCCTCGGACAAAGCTTTCTTT
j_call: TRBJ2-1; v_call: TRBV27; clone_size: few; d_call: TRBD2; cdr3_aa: CASSPGGYVQYEQFF; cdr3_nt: TGTGCCAGCAGCCCCGGGGGGTACGTACAGTATGAGCAGTTCTTC
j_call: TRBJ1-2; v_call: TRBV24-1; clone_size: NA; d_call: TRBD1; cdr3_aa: CATSDPGQGNGYTF; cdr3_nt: TGTGCCACCAGTGACCCGGGACAGGGTAATGGCTACACCTTC
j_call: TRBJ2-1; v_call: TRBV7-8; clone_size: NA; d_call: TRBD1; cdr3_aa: CASSLVTGGPYNEQFF; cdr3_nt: TGTGCCAGCAGCTTAGTCACAGGGGGCCCCTACAATGAGCAGTTCTTC
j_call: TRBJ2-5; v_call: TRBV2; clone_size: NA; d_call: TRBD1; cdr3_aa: CASNQGASRETQYF; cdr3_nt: TGTGCCAGCAACCAGGGGGCCAGTCGAGAGACCCAGTACTTC
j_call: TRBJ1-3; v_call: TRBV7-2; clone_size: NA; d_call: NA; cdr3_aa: CASSPTRGSGNTIYF; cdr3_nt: TGTGCCAGCAGCCCGACTCGGGGCTCTGGAAACACCATATATTTT
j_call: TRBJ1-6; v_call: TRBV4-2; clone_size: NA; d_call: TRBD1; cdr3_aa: CASSQDLRTGGSSSYNSPLHF; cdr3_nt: TGTGCCAGCAGCCAAGATCTTCGGACAGGGGGATCCAGCTCCTATAATTCACCCCTCCACTTT
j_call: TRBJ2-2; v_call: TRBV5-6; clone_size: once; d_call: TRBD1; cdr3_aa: CASSRIWDRGQPGELFF; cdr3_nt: TGTGCCAGCAGCCGCATATGGGACAGGGGGCAACCGGGGGAGCTGTTTTTT
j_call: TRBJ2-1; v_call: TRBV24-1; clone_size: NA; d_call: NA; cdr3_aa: CATSDLGPGGFYNEQFF; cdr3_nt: TGTGCCACCAGTGATTTAGGGCCAGGGGGGTTTTACAATGAGCAGTTCTTC
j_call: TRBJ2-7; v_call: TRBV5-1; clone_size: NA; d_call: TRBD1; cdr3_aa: CASSSGDRPYEQYF; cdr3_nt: TGCGCCAGCAGCTCCGGGGACAGGCCCTACGAGCAGTACTTC
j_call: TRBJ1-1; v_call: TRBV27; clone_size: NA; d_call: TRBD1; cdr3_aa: CASSLWGGQGGVNTEAFF; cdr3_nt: TGTGCCAGCAGTTTATGGGGGGGACAGGGAGGGGTGAACACTGAAGCTTTCTTT
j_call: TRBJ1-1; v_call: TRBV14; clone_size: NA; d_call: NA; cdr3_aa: CASSQGGMNTEAFF; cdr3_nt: TGTGCCAGCAGCCAAGGAGGGATGAACACTGAAGCTTTCTTT
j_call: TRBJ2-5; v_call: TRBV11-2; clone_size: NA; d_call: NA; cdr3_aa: CASSLDRAGAETQYF; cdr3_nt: TGTGCCAGCAGCTTGGACCGGGCAGGGGCAGAGACCCAGTACTTC
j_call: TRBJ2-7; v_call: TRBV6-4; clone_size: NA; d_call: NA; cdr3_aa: CASSDSEQIYEQYF; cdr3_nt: TGTGCCAGCAGTGACTCGGAACAGATCTACGAGCAGTACTTC
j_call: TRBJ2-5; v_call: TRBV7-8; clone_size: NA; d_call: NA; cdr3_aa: CASSRTIQETQYF; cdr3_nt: TGTGCCAGCAGCCGGACTATTCAAGAGACCCAGTACTTC
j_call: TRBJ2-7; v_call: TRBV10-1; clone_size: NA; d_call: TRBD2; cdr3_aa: CATSPGGVTYEQYF; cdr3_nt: TGCGCCACCTCCCCCGGGGGGGTAACCTACGAGCAGTACTTC
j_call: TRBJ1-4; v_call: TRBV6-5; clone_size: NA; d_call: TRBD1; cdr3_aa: CASSRDRRYEKLFF; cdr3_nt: TGTGCCAGCAGTAGGGACAGGCGTTATGAAAAACTGTTTTTT
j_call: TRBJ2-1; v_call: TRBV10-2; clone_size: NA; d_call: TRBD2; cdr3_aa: CASSDQLASSYNEQFF; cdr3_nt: TGCGCCAGCAGTGATCAACTAGCGTCATCCTACAATGAGCAGTTCTTC
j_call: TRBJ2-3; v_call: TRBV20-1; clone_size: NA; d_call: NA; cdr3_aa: CSAISGDTQYF; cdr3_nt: TGCAGTGCTATATCAGGAGATACGCAGTATTTT
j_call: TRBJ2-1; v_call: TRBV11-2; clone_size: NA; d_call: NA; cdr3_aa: CASSLEETSLIYNEQFF; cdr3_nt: TGTGCCAGCAGCTTAGAAGAAACTAGCTTGATTTACAATGAGCAGTTCTTC
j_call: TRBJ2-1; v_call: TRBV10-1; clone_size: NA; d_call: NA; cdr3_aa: CASSVGREINEQFF; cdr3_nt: TGCGCCAGCAGTGTTGGACGGGAGATCAATGAGCAGTTCTTC
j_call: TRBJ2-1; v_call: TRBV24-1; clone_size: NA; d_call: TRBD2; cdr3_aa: CATSEGLATLHEQFF; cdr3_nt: TGTGCCACCAGTGAGGGACTAGCAACGTTACATGAGCAGTTCTTC
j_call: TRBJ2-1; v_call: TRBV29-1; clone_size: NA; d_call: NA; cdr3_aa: CSVEGAYPDSGEQFF; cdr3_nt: TGCAGCGTTGAAGGGGCGTACCCCGATAGCGGTGAGCAGTTCTTC
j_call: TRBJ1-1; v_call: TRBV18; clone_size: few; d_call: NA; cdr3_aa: CASSPGAGNTEAFF; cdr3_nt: TGTGCCAGCTCACCGGGGGCTGGGAACACTGAAGCTTTCTTT
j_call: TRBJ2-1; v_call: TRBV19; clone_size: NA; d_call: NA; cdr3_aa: CASSINVALSYNEQFF; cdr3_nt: TGTGCCAGTAGTATCAATGTAGCGCTCTCCTACAATGAGCAGTTCTTC
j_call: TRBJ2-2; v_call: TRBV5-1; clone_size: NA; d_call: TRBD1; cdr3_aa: CASSSFLTGGTGELFF; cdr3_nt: TGCGCCAGCAGCTCTTTTTTGACAGGGGGCACCGGGGAGCTGTTTTTT
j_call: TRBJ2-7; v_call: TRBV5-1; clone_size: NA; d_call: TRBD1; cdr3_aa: CASTRTGLTYEQYF; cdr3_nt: TGCGCCAGCACCCGGACAGGGCTAACCTACGAGCAGTACTTC
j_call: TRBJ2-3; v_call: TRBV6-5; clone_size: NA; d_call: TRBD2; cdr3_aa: CASSYSAGSTDTQYF; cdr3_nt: TGTGCCAGCAGTTATTCAGCGGGGAGCACAGATACGCAGTATTTT
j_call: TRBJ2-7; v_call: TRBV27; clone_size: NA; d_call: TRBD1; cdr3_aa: CASSRQGARSYEQYF; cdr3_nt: TGTGCCAGCAGTAGACAGGGGGCGAGGTCCTACGAGCAGTACTTC
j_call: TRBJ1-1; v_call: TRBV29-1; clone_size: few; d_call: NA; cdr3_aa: CSVEKQGNTEAFF; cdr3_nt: TGCAGCGTTGAAAAACAGGGGAACACTGAAGCTTTCTTT
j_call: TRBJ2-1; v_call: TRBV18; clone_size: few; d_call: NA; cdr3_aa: CASWKGLDQHNEQFF; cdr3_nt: TGTGCCAGCTGGAAGGGACTGGACCAACACAATGAGCAGTTCTTC
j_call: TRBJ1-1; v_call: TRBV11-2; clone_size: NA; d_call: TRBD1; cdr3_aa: CASSLSRTGAHLEAFF; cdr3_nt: TGTGCCAGCAGCTTATCCAGGACAGGGGCCCACCTTGAAGCTTTCTTT
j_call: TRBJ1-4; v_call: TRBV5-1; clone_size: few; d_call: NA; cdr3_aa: CASSFSGQSNEKLFF; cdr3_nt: TGCGCCAGCAGCTTTTCCGGACAGTCTAATGAAAAACTGTTTTTT
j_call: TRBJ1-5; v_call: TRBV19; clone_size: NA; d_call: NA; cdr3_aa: CASSGEWGGHDQPQHF; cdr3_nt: TGTGCCAGTAGTGGCGAATGGGGGGGGCATGATCAGCCCCAGCATTTT